This is a list of T cell receptor beta chains from one sample in a study of OX40 agonist ivuxolimab in advanced cancers. Clones were sequenced by immunoSEQ multiplex PCR, and TCRdb holds only the in-frame ones, with some missing. The sample includes some 60,000 clones, about 90% seen only once; the top ten take around 2%. The sequencing used CD4+ or CD8+ T cells sorted from blood, collected in a trial of the OX40 agonist ivuxolimab. Receptors were obtained from an adult with an advanced solid tumor such as melanoma, head and neck, liver or kidney cancer. The CDR3 runs from the conserved cysteine through the conserved F or W. The order of the fields is clone size, D gene, V gene, J gene, CDR3 protein, CDR3 DNA. A D gene is named only where the DNA matches it firmly. Expanded clones get a size class; other rows say once, few or many, or leave the size out.

NA	NA	TRBV10-3	TRBJ2-3	CAISEGSVSGDTQYF	TGTGCCATCAGTGAGGGGAGCGTCTCGGGAGATACGCAGTATTTT
NA	NA	TRBV11-2	TRBJ2-7	CASSLSASPTYEQYF	TGTGCCAGCAGCTTAAGCGCCAGTCCAACCTACGAGCAGTACTTC
NA	TRBD1	TRBV10-3	TRBJ1-6	CATRNIERDRGDPLHF	TGTGCCACCCGAAATATAGAACGGGACAGGGGGGATCCCCTCCACTTT
few	TRBD1	TRBV4-2	TRBJ1-5	CASSQYQGAQSQPQHF	TGTGCCAGCAGCCAATACCAGGGGGCTCAAAGTCAGCCCCAGCATTTT
NA	NA	TRBV18	TRBJ2-3	CASSPGTGASGDTQYF	TGTGCCAGCTCACCGGGGACGGGGGCCAGTGGAGATACGCAGTATTTT
NA	NA	TRBV14	TRBJ2-7	CASSQDSYEQYF	TGTGCCAGCAGCCAAGATTCGTACGAGCAGTACTTC
NA	TRBD1	TRBV4-1	TRBJ1-4	CASSQDERQGAGKLFF	TGCGCCAGCAGCCAAGATGAGAGACAGGGGGCCGGAAAACTGTTTTTT
NA	NA	TRBV7-3	TRBJ2-7	CASSFSRQTIYEQYF	TGTGCCAGCAGCTTTTCCCGGCAGACGATCTACGAGCAGTACTTC
once	NA	TRBV29-1	TRBJ1-4	CSVELTAKNEKLFF	TGCAGCGTTGAACTTACAGCGAAGAATGAAAAACTGTTTTTT
NA	NA	TRBV5-1	TRBJ1-2	CASSLAGDRRAEGYTF	TGCGCCAGCAGCTTGGCCGGGGACCGGCGAGCGGAGGGCTACACCTTC
NA	TRBD2	TRBV6-5	TRBJ2-2	CASKSGSYTGELFF	TGTGCCAGTAAAAGCGGGAGTTACACCGGGGAGCTGTTTTTT
NA	TRBD1	TRBV7-3	TRBJ2-5	CASSITGGRRETQYF	TGTGCCAGCAGCATAACAGGGGGCAGGCGGGAGACCCAGTACTTC
NA	TRBD2	TRBV7-6	TRBJ2-1	CASSDPGLAPPGNEQFF	TGTGCCAGCAGCGATCCGGGACTAGCCCCTCCGGGCAATGAGCAGTTCTTC
NA	TRBD1	TRBV14	TRBJ2-2	CASSRDRLPGELFF	TGTGCCAGCAGCCGGGACAGGCTTCCCGGGGAGCTGTTTTTT
NA	NA	TRBV7-8	TRBJ2-1	CASSPTYNEQFF	TGTGCCAGCAGCCCTACTTACAATGAGCAGTTCTTC
NA	TRBD1	TRBV2	TRBJ1-4	CASRGQGAAEKLFF	TGTGCCAGCAGAGGACAGGGGGCCGCTGAAAAACTGTTTTTT
NA	NA	TRBV20-1	TRBJ2-7	CSAGTYEQYF	TGCAGTGCTGGAACCTACGAGCAGTACTTC
NA	NA	TRBV13	TRBJ2-2	CASSLEQGMIGELFF	TGTGCCAGCAGCTTGGAGCAGGGGATGATCGGGGAGCTGTTTTTT
NA	TRBD1	TRBV6-5	TRBJ2-3	CASSYATGTADTQYF	TGTGCCAGCAGTTACGCAACAGGGACAGCAGATACGCAGTATTTT
NA	NA	TRBV27	TRBJ1-1	CASSENLGTEAFF	TGTGCCAGCAGTGAAAACCTCGGGACAGAAGCTTTCTTT
NA	NA	TRBV9	TRBJ2-7	CASSVDPRPREQYF	TGTGCCAGCAGCGTAGACCCCAGGCCGCGTGAGCAGTACTTC
NA	NA	TRBV6-1	TRBJ1-5	CASSPHDQPQHF	TGTGCCAGCAGTCCCCATGATCAGCCCCAGCATTTT
NA	NA	TRBV12-5	TRBJ1-1	CASGLGRGVNTEAFF	TGTGCTAGTGGTTTGGGTAGAGGAGTGAACACTGAAGCTTTCTTT
NA	TRBD1	TRBV6-1	TRBJ1-2	CASSPRTGGYGYTF	TGTGCCAGCAGTCCTCGGACAGGGGGCTATGGCTACACCTTC